Each of the 16 T cell receptor beta chains below was sequenced from the same sample in a study of T cell responses to AZD1222 COVID-19 vaccine. The method was immunoSEQ multiplex PCR; TCRdb's version includes in-frame clones alone and lacks a portion of them. Among 150,000 or so clones listed, roughly 92% were seen once. This material consisted of peripheral blood, taken on day 0 of AZD1222 vaccination. All receptors derive from an adult in good health.

This rearrangement joins TRBV5-1 to TRBJ2-2, with D unresolved. The CDR3 has 14 residues. Germline V gives CDR1 SGHRS, CDR2 YFSETQ. V lost 1 base, J lost 5 bases, and 9 bases lay in between. The CDR3 DNA follows: TGCGCCAGCAGCTTGTTGCAGTCAACCGGGGAGCTGTTTTTT. It specifies CASSLLQSTGELFF.

Only a few counts were recorded for this clone. This chain links TRBV29-1 with TRBJ1-1; perhaps TRBD1 as D (5 bases). This CDR3 contains 15 residues. Germline values: CDR1 SQVTM, CDR2 ANQGSEA. Trimming stripped 2 bases from V and 4 bases from J, with 17 bases between. Here the CDR3 reads CSVEFGTGTSTEAFF. As DNA, the CDR3 is TGCAGCGTTGAATTTGGGACCGGGACGAGCACTGAAGCTTTCTTT.

Here the CDR3 reads CASSLGGVGNTIYF. Here the CDR3 DNA reads TGTGCCAGCAGCTTAGGTGGTGTAGGAAACACCATATATTTT. The chain carries TRBV7-6 and TRBJ1-3, with D uncertain. This CDR3 has 14 amino acids. Germline-derived CDR1 and CDR2 are SGHVS and FNYEAQ. The V end was cut by 1 base, the J end by 4 bases, with 8 bases between.

The chain carries TRBV5-4 and TRBJ2-7; TRBD1 might be the D (5 bases). The germline V gene encodes CDR1 SGHNT and CDR2 YYREEE (reference sequence). The CDR3 covers 17 residues. With 3 bases removed from V and 0 bases from J, the gap between germline ends came to 19 bases. CDR3 region: CASSSQATVRNSYEQYF. CDR3 sequence (DNA): TGTGCCAGCAGCTCCCAAGCGACAGTCCGTAACTCCTACGAGCAGTACTTC.

The chain employs TRBV5-5 and TRBJ2-2, with D unclear. The germline gives CDR1 SGHKS, CDR2 YYEKEE (reference sequence). V shed 0 bases and J shed 1 base, with 7 bases lying between them. The CDR3 loop spans 15 amino acids. CDR3 sequence reads: CASSLVGKNTGELFF. The CDR3 DNA sequence: TGTGCCAGCAGCTTGGTGGGCAAGAACACCGGGGAGCTGTTTTTT.

This clone was counted a single time. The J gene is TRBJ2-1, the V gene TRBV11-3; the match to TRBD2 covers 10 bases. CDR1 and CDR2 from the germline V gene are SGHNT and YENEEA. Losses at the gene ends were 5 bases for V and 4 bases for J; bases not matched to a gene: 17. The CDR3 has 19 residues. CDR3 DNA: TGTGCCAGCAGCCCCTCTAGCGGGGGCCCCCATTTAACTTACAATGAGCAGTTCTTC. Protein sequence: CASSPSSGGPHLTYNEQFF.

The rearrangement uses TRBV29-1 and TRBJ2-6; D is ambiguous. Deletions cut 4 bases from V and 2 bases from J, with 27 bases between. This CDR3 contains 20 residues. The V gene's germline CDR1 is SQVTM and CDR2 ANQGSEA. Here the CDR3 DNA reads TGCAGCGTTGTTCTAACATATTTTTGGGGTCCCTTCGCTGGGGCCAACGTCCTGACTTTC. This translates into CSVVLTYFWGPFAGANVLTF.

This chain links TRBV2 with TRBJ1-1; 10 positions match TRBD1. The CDR3 runs 16 residues. V gave up 5 bases and J gave up 1 base; unmatched junction bases: 7. The germline V gene encodes CDR1 SNHLY and CDR2 FYNNEI. CDR3 sequence: CASSMGQGIGNTEAFF. The CDR3 coding sequence is TGTGCCAGCAGTATGGGACAGGGGATAGGGAACACTGAAGCTTTCTTT.

With regard to this clone: Other DNA sequences within the sample encode an identical CDR3. The chain carries TRBV28 and TRBJ2-5, with 11 bases aligning to TRBD2. CDR1 is MDHEN and CDR2 is SYDVKM in the germline V gene. The junction had 1 base not matched to a gene; V was cut back by 5 bases and J by 2 bases. The CDR3 runs 14 residues. The CDR3 coding sequence is TGTGCCAGCAGTCTAGCGGGGGGACAAGAGACCCAGTACTTC. This gives the protein CASSLAGGQETQYF.

This chain links TRBV5-1 with TRBJ1-1, with TRBD1 as a possible D gene (5 bases). The V gene lost 7 bases and the J gene lost 6 bases, with 25 bases spanning the gap. This CDR3 is built from 16 residues. Germline V CDR1 and CDR2: SGHRS, YFSETQ. The CDR3 region is CASRHGESGTRAEAFF. The CDR3 bases are TGCGCCAGCCGGCATGGGGAGAGCGGGACCCGCGCTGAAGCTTTCTTT.

The V gene is TRBV4-1, the J gene TRBJ2-2; no reliable D call. Germline V gives CDR1 MGHRA, CDR2 YSYEKL. The CDR3 totals 15 residues. V was clipped by 5 bases and J by 0 bases, with 10 bases between them. In nucleotides, the CDR3 is TGCGCCAGCAGCTCCCTGACAACGAACACCGGGGAGCTGTTTTTT. Encoded protein: CASSSLTTNTGELFF.

This clone was counted only a few times. The J gene is TRBJ1-6, the V gene TRBV11-2; TRBD1 agrees at 12 bases. CDR1 SGHAT and CDR2 FQNNGV come from the germline V gene. The CDR3 extends over 17 amino acids. V shed 3 bases and J 1 base; nucleotides not matched to a gene: 1. CDR3 DNA sequence: TGTGCCAGCAGCTTGGGACAGGGGGCATCCTATAATTCACCCCTCCACTTT. Amino acids: CASSLGQGASYNSPLHF.

About this clone: The germline gene is not matched at one end of the junction; a read error may be the cause. The chain links TRBV5-1 to TRBJ1-1; D is possibly TRBD1 (6 bases). The length of the CDR3 is 14 residues. The germline gives CDR1 SGHRS, CDR2 YFSETQ. CDR3: CASTLDRMNTEAFF. The CDR3 nucleotides read TGCGCCAGCACCTTGGACAGAATGAACACTGAAGCTTTCTTT.

The chain links TRBV2 to TRBJ2-5, with D unclear. The V end was cut by 6 bases, the J end by 2 bases, with 10 bases between. The germline V gene has CDR1 SNHLY and CDR2 FYNNEI. The CDR3 is 13 residues long. The CDR3 DNA reads as TGTGCCAGCAGGCCACAAGCGCAAGAGACCCAGTACTTC. It encodes CASRPQAQETQYF.

The CDR3 spells CASKGFGANVLTF. The CDR3 bases are TGTGCCAGCAAAGGGTTTGGGGCCAACGTCCTGACTTTC. The gene calls are TRBV6-5 and TRBJ2-6; D unresolved. The V gene lost 7 bases and the J gene lost 3 bases, with 7 bases spanning the gap. The length of the CDR3 is 13 residues. Germline V gene data show CDR1 as MNHEY and CDR2 as SVGAGI.

The CDR3 nucleotides are TGTGCCAGCAGCTTACCGGGACAGGGCAGAGAAAAACTGTTTTTT. Its protein product is CASSLPGQGREKLFF. The rearrangement joins TRBV5-4 to TRBJ1-4; 9 bases line up with TRBD1. With 2 bases clipped from V and 8 bases from J, the junction kept 7 bases outside the gene matches. CDR1 and CDR2 (germline): SGHNT, YYREEE (reference sequence). The CDR3 contains 15 residues.